This T cell receptor beta chain was identified in a study of beta chain features in type 1 diabetes. General study results and limits: A moderate, significant TCRB CDR3 shortening appeared in type 1 diabetes across four CD4+ subsets.

The isolated RNA, all of it, was reverse transcribed, so expressed TCRB transcripts were what got sequenced. The protocol was immunoSEQ multiplex PCR, while the TCRdb copy is restricted to in-frame clones and leaves out a portion. The sample has 280,000 or so clones; 15% are singletons. Germline CDR1 and CDR2: LNHDA and SQIVND (reference sequence). V dropped 3 bases and J dropped 1; count of bases not matched to a gene: 8. The CDR3 extends over 18 amino acids. A few counts support this clone. Its target is not known. The sequence was collected from a man aged 18 to 29 with type 1 diabetes. Sequenced input: naive CD4+ T cells from blood. The V and J genes are TRBV19 and TRBJ2-7; 14 bases agree with TRBD2. The CDR3 coding sequence is TGTGCCAGTAGTATCGAAGGGACTAGCGGGAGTAGGTCCTACGAGCAGTACTTC. It specifies CASSIEGTSGSRSYEQYF.